Detailed here is one T cell receptor (beta chain). This clonotype has only a few counts. The target of this receptor is not known. Base qualities are not provided; no much larger clone lies one nucleotide away. Every donor was a healthy Caucasian. The twin cohort consisted of three pairs of female monozygotic twins, all aged about 18 to 30 years. Positive isolation kits from Invitrogen were used to isolate the CD4+ and CD8+ T cell populations. These data belong to a study of identical twins (dated by TCRdb to 2016 to 2017). For the wider study: The study deep-sequenced TCR alpha and beta repertoires from monozygotic twins, unrelated adults of various ages and cord blood to test whether fetal clonotypes persist. Replicate twin experiments were performed at different times using different library preparation protocols to rule out contamination.

From a lookup of the germline V gene (reference sequence), CDR1 and CDR2 are SEHNR and FQNEAQ. The germline ends are 6 bases apart after V is trimmed by 5 bases and J by 0 bases. The CDR3 holds 13 amino acids from the cysteine to the phenylalanine. Only CDR3 DNA remains: 39 bases, in frame from the first base. The library was made by 5' RACE. TCRdb shows the sequencer as Illumina HiSeq 2000. A universal primer binding site was introduced by template switching, and a unique molecular identifier was present in the final cDNA, enabling accurate counting of TCR cDNA molecules. First-strand cDNA for TCR alpha and beta chains was synthesized from specific primers in the conserved constant-segment region. To control for contamination, each cDNA library was double barcoded with a SMART-Mk sample barcode plus Illumina barcodes. Two successive PCR steps introduced TruSeq adapter sequences along with Illumina sample barcodes. The Illumina HiSeq platform was used with custom primers to sequence TCR alpha and beta cDNA libraries. The study's processing was this. Unique molecular identifiers were extracted from raw reads with MiGEC, and CDR3 positions were determined with MiXCR. Recombination models were inferred per individual with the repgenHMM and IGoR tools using an EM algorithm. The tcR package in R was used for shared clonotype analysis, with sharing normalized by the product of cloneset sizes. Out-of-frame nonproductive sequences were analyzed to study raw recombination free of thymic and clonal selection effects. In TCRdb, the public reads were trimmed at Q25 with fastp and aligned with MiXCR, with productive beta chains retained. Identical CDR3 proteins give one entry, which carries the most common genes and DNA. V and J calls and clone size were set by TCRdb, not the authors. Recorded for this sample are about 250,000 distinct CDR3 sequences; 7.5% of them occurred a single time. The biggest ten clones account for less than 6.5% of the sample.

General study outcomes and caveats: Abundant cord blood beta clonotypes carried fewer insertions; young adult naive repertoires showed a weaker similar trend, while memory repertoires showed none. Compared with coincidental sharing between unrelated individuals, an excess of low generation-probability sequences was observed among out-of-frame TCR alpha sequences shared between twins. Because the same donors could not be followed over many years, the conclusions relied on cross-sectional statistical analysis. In beta out-of-frame sequences, excess twin sharing was weaker, because having fewer shared sequences lowered the signal-to-noise ratio. Invariant T cells such as MAIT and iNKT could partly confound zero-insertion analyses, though diverse VJ usage argued against this for most clonotypes. In monozygotic twins, recombination models systematically underestimated out-of-frame TCR alpha sharing, but the models matched the sharing seen between unrelated individuals.

This sample also appeared in a second study, on yellow fever vaccine responses in identical twins. Per that second paper: The T cell response to vaccination in identical twins was reported by the authors to appear partly convergent and partly personalized. In identical twins, the study followed T cell clones that responded to the vaccine with precision.

The sequencing sample was made of CD8+ T cells sorted from blood. This chain joins TRBV7-9 to TRBJ2-3; no D segment can be confidently identified. This receptor was obtained from a woman between 18 and 30 years old in good health. The DNA reads as follows: TGTGCCAGCAGCGTCTCTAGCACAGATACGCAGTATTTT. This codes for CASSVSSTDTQYF.